This T cell receptor (beta chain) was identified during a study of OX40 agonist ivuxolimab in advanced cancers. Whole-study context: The study gave patients intravenous ivuxolimab at 0.01 to 10 mg/kg every 2 weeks.

The assay was immunoSEQ multiplex PCR, and TCRdb's table has in-frame clones only and misses some. The table records 90,000 to 100,000 clones, about nine tenths of them present only once. Points on this clone: Its specificity is not known.

Study-wide results and limits: In general, CD8+ T cells held more expanded clones than CD4+ did, on average.

CDR3 size: 16 residues. Germline assignment: CDR1 SGDLS and CDR2 YYNGEE. The trim removed 4 bases at V and 4 bases at J, leaving 11 bases unmatched. The chain is built from TRBV9 and TRBJ2-1; TRBD1 agrees at 7 bases. This receptor was taken from an adult with an advanced solid tumor such as melanoma, head and neck, liver or kidney cancer. The sequencing here drew on CD4+ or CD8+ T cells sorted from blood, taken in a trial of the OX40 agonist ivuxolimab. The CDR3 nucleotides are TGTGCCAGCAGCCAACATTGGGACAGCCCGTACAATGAGCAGTTCTTC. This gives the protein CASSQHWDSPYNEQFF.